This is a list of T cell receptor beta chains from one sample in a study of T cell changes during pregnancy in multiple sclerosis. Generated by immunoSEQ multiplex PCR, the TCRdb table keeps only in-frame clones and is missing some. The table includes nearly 25,000 clones, around 90% detected once. Sequenced material: CD4+ T cells from peripheral blood mononuclear cells, taken in the first trimester of pregnancy. All receptors come from a female donor in good health, enrolled as a control in a pregnancy study. Each CDR3 is given with its conserved first and last residue. The D gene is left open where the match is weak. Clone size, where shown, is once, few, many, or a class for clones that have expanded.

clone_size	j_call	v_call	d_call	cdr3_aa	cdr3_nt
.	TRBJ2-3	TRBV7-9	.	CASSLGSGTGTDTQYF	TGTGCCAGCAGCTTAGGTTCAGGTACCGGCACAGATACGCAGTATTTT
.	TRBJ2-3	TRBV4-2	TRBD2	CASSHPSASGGRSTDTQYF	TGTGCCAGCAGCCATCCATCGGCTAGCGGGGGCCGAAGCACAGATACGCAGTATTTT
once	TRBJ1-2	TRBV6-1	TRBD1	CASSAQGGTGAYGYTF	TGTGCCAGCAGTGCCCAGGGAGGGACAGGGGCCTATGGCTACACCTTC
.	TRBJ1-4	TRBV6-1	.	CASSEGALGGEKLFF	TGTGCCAGCAGTGAAGGGGCCTTAGGGGGTGAAAAACTGTTTTTT
.	TRBJ2-1	TRBV6-5	.	CASRMSGVNEQFF	TGTGCCAGCAGAATGAGCGGCGTCAATGAGCAGTTCTTC
.	TRBJ2-7	TRBV27	.	CASSPYTGYVEQYF	TGTGCCAGCAGCCCTTACACAGGGTATGTCGAGCAGTACTTC
.	TRBJ1-5	TRBV27	.	CASSSIGRGRNQPQHF	TGTGCCAGCAGCAGTATCGGCAGGGGACGAAATCAGCCCCAGCATTTT
.	TRBJ1-2	TRBV7-6	.	CASSLAGQGDGYTF	TGTGCCAGCAGCTTAGCGGGGCAAGGAGATGGCTACACCTTC
.	TRBJ2-7	TRBV19	TRBD1	CASGNRDSIYEQYF	TGTGCCAGTGGGAACCGGGACAGCATCTACGAGCAGTACTTC
.	TRBJ2-3	TRBV27	TRBD2	CASSLLGGRSDTQYF	TGTGCCAGCAGTCTCCTCGGCGGGAGGTCAGATACGCAGTATTTT
once	TRBJ2-7	TRBV27	TRBD1	CASSPRDREYEQYF	TGTGCCAGCAGTCCCCGGGACAGGGAGTACGAGCAGTACTTC
few	TRBJ2-5	TRBV7-9	.	CASSSGGLPGETQYF	TGTGCCAGCAGCTCCGGGGGGCTCCCGGGGGAGACCCAGTACTTC
.	TRBJ1-1	TRBV19	.	CASSIRHRGGTEAFF	TGTGCCAGTAGTATTCGTCACAGAGGGGGCACTGAAGCTTTCTTT
.	TRBJ2-7	TRBV7-9	.	CASSLGSTVYEQYF	TGTGCCAGCAGCTTAGGCTCCACAGTATACGAGCAGTACTTC
.	TRBJ2-5	TRBV11-2	TRBD2	CASSFRSGLAAWETQYF	TGTGCCAGCAGCTTTAGGTCAGGACTAGCGGCTTGGGAGACCCAGTACTTC
.	TRBJ1-5	TRBV29-1	.	CSVVGVGQDQPQHF	TGCAGCGTTGTAGGGGTCGGGCAGGATCAGCCCCAGCATTTT
.	TRBJ2-5	TRBV6-1	TRBD2	CASRPREGAGETQYF	TGTGCCAGCAGGCCAAGGGAGGGCGCGGGGGAGACCCAGTACTTC
once	TRBJ2-5	TRBV2	.	CASSGGGGRGETQYF	TGTGCCAGCAGTGGTGGCGGGGGCCGGGGAGAGACCCAGTACTTC
.	TRBJ2-3	TRBV4-1	.	CASSQDRGSSASDTQYF	TGCGCCAGCAGCCAAGATCGCGGCTCATCTGCCTCAGATACGCAGTATTTT
.	TRBJ1-4	TRBV11-2	.	CASSLDSSWREKLFF	TGTGCCAGCAGCTTAGACTCTTCATGGAGGGAAAAACTGTTTTTT
.	TRBJ2-7	TRBV7-2	TRBD2	CASSLQSSGTYEQYF	TGTGCCAGCAGCTTACAATCTAGCGGGACATACGAGCAGTACTTC
once	TRBJ2-6	TRBV19	TRBD2	CASTLTSGTAGANVLTF	TGTGCCAGTACCCTGACTAGCGGGACGGCAGGGGCCAACGTCCTGACTTTC
.	TRBJ1-1	TRBV10-1	.	CATSQGINTEAFF	TGCGCCACCAGTCAGGGCATTAACACTGAAGCTTTCTTT
.	TRBJ1-2	TRBV7-9	TRBD1	CASSLGTGRYYTF	TGTGCCAGCAGCTTGGGGACAGGGCGTTACTACACCTTC
.	TRBJ2-7	TRBV5-8	.	CASARSLGHEQYF	TGTGCCAGCGCCCGGTCCCTGGGGCACGAGCAGTACTTC
.	TRBJ2-1	TRBV9	.	CASSADIGEQFF	TGTGCCAGCAGCGCCGACATCGGTGAGCAGTTCTTC
.	TRBJ2-7	TRBV18	TRBD1	CASSPGTGGYEQYF	TGTGCCAGCTCACCCGGGACAGGGGGCTACGAGCAGTACTTC
.	TRBJ2-6	TRBV28	TRBD1	CASSLSKGQGISGANVLTF	TGTGCCAGCAGTTTATCCAAGGGACAGGGTATCTCTGGGGCCAACGTCCTGACTTTC
.	TRBJ2-3	TRBV10-1	.	CASSAALRDTQYF	TGCGCCAGCAGTGCGGCCCTCAGGGATACGCAGTATTTT
.	TRBJ2-3	TRBV29-1	.	CSVTTSGFGTDTQYF	TGCAGCGTGACGACATCTGGTTTCGGCACAGATACGCAGTATTTT
.	TRBJ1-6	TRBV6-1	.	CASSERQPDSPLHF	TGTGCCAGCAGCGAAAGACAGCCAGACTCACCCCTCCACTTT
.	TRBJ2-5	TRBV29-1	TRBD2	CSVAGGPETQYF	TGCAGCGTAGCGGGAGGGCCAGAGACCCAGTACTTC
.	TRBJ1-5	TRBV5-5	.	CASSGGEGNQPQHF	TGTGCCAGCAGCGGTGGTGAGGGCAATCAGCCCCAGCATTTT
.	TRBJ1-3	TRBV18	TRBD1	CASSPSGQPGNTIYF	TGTGCCAGCTCACCCTCGGGACAGCCTGGAAACACCATATATTTT
.	TRBJ1-3	TRBV7-2	.	CASTTDISGNTIYF	TGTGCCAGCACCACGGACATCTCTGGAAACACCATATATTTT
.	TRBJ2-4	TRBV28	.	CASSQLAKNIQYF	TGTGCCAGCAGTCAGTTAGCCAAAAACATTCAGTACTTC
.	TRBJ2-5	TRBV19	.	CASSMVQRKETQYF	TGTGCCAGTAGTATGGTTCAGCGGAAAGAGACCCAGTACTTC
few	TRBJ2-3	TRBV2	TRBD1	CASSGQGTGTDTQYF	TGTGCCAGCAGTGGACAGGGGACAGGCACAGATACGCAGTATTTT
.	TRBJ1-1	TRBV7-2	TRBD1	CASSAPSTGAEAFF	TGTGCCAGCAGCGCACCATCGACAGGGGCTGAAGCTTTCTTT
few	TRBJ2-7	TRBV5-4	TRBD2	CASSAGEGGYEQYF	TGTGCCAGCAGCGCGGGAGAGGGAGGCTACGAGCAGTACTTC
.	TRBJ2-5	TRBV7-3	TRBD2	CASSLVSSGGEEETQYF	TGTGCCAGCAGCTTAGTGTCTAGCGGGGGCGAGGAAGAGACCCAGTACTTC
.	TRBJ2-3	TRBV11-3	.	CASSLDGRVTDTQYF	TGTGCCAGCAGCTTAGACGGGAGAGTCACAGATACGCAGTATTTT
.	TRBJ1-3	TRBV6-6	TRBD1	CVSRGQASGNTIYF	TGTGTAAGCAGGGGGCAGGCCTCTGGAAACACCATATATTTT
.	TRBJ1-1	TRBV30	.	CAWNPGTEAFF	TGTGCCTGGAATCCGGGCACTGAAGCTTTCTTT
.	TRBJ2-5	TRBV7-9	TRBD2	CASSLLASGTETQYF	TGTGCCAGCAGCTTGTTGGCTAGCGGGACAGAGACCCAGTACTTC
.	TRBJ2-7	TRBV18	TRBD1	CASSPDRAVSYEQYF	TGTGCCAGCTCTCCGGACAGGGCAGTCTCCTACGAGCAGTACTTC
.	TRBJ1-3	TRBV13	.	CASSYGRENTIYF	TGTGCCAGCAGCTATGGACGGGAAAACACCATATATTTT
.	TRBJ1-5	TRBV5-6	.	CASSTGGNQPQHF	TGTGCCAGCAGCACGGGAGGTAATCAGCCCCAGCATTTT
.	TRBJ2-5	TRBV5-4	TRBD2	CASSPGAGDQETQYF	TGTGCCAGCAGCCCTGGTGCGGGGGATCAAGAGACCCAGTACTTC
.	TRBJ1-2	TRBV29-1	.	CSVEEGGGGYTF	TGCAGCGTTGAAGAAGGGGGAGGGGGCTACACCTTC